These 6 T cell receptor beta chains share one sample of origin, sequenced in a study of blood T cell repertoires in COVID-19. TCRdb keeps only in-frame clones here, not all; method: immunoSEQ multiplex PCR. The table shows just over 300,000 clones, with around nine tenths occurring only once. The material sequenced was peripheral blood. These receptors all come from a woman aged 30 to 39 with COVID-19, enrolled during active disease.

The gene calls are TRBV18 and TRBJ1-2, with a weak D call TRBD1 (5 bases). The CDR3 is 15 residues long. V was pared by 3 bases and J by 0 bases, with 11 bases between. Germline V gives CDR1 KGHSH, CDR2 LQKENI. The CDR3 DNA sequence: TGTGCCAGCTCACCTGAGACAGTTACTAACTATGGCTACACCTTC. Protein product: CASSPETVTNYGYTF.

The chain recombines TRBV19 with TRBJ1-5, with D tentatively TRBD1 (5 bases). CDR3 length equals 15 residues. Trimming took off 5 bases at V and 4 bases at J, with 15 bases between the two ends. Germline V gives CDR1 LNHDA, CDR2 SQIVND (reference sequence). The CDR3 loop reads CASSSYRFSNQPQHF. The CDR3 DNA sequence: TGTGCCAGTAGTTCTTACAGGTTTAGTAATCAGCCCCAGCATTTT.

The sample holds a few counts of this clone. The chain recombines TRBV2 with TRBJ2-1; D perhaps matches TRBD1 (5 bases). Germline CDR1 is SNHLY and CDR2 is FYNNEI. V shed 6 bases and J shed 3 bases, with 12 bases lying between them. This CDR3 contains 14 residues. Written as DNA, the CDR3 is TGTGCCAGCAGCTCCGACAGTTACTACAATGAGCAGTTCTTC. Translating gives CASSSDSYYNEQFF. The whole variable domain, remainder taken from reference TRBV2 and TRBJ2-1, is EPEVTQTPSHQVTQMGQEVILRCVPISNHLYFYWYRQILGQKVEFLVSFYNNEISEKSEIFDDQFSVERPDGSNFTLKIRSTKLEDSAMYFCASSSDSYYNEQFFGPGTRLTVL.

The chain links TRBV2 to TRBJ2-5; 13 nucleotides line up with TRBD2. Germline trimming cut 7 bases from V and 5 bases from J; bases unmatched to any gene: 10. Germline V gene sequence: CDR1 SNHLY, CDR2 FYNNEI. This CDR3 contains 16 residues. The CDR3 nucleotides are TGTGCCAGCACCCTACGTCTGACTAGCGGGGGGGAGACCCAGTACTTC. Translated, it gives CASTLRLTSGGETQYF.

The V gene is TRBV5-6, the J gene TRBJ2-7; TRBD2 matches 12 bases. V trimming: 2 bases; J trimming: 7 bases; junction bases outside the gene matches: 10. Germline values: CDR1 SGHDT, CDR2 YYEEEE. This CDR3 is built from 16 residues. The CDR3 protein is CASSFKLLAGGQEQYF. In DNA, the CDR3 is TGTGCCAGCAGCTTCAAGCTGCTAGCGGGGGGGCAGGAGCAGTACTTC. The variable domain in full, completed from reference TRBV5-6 and TRBJ2-7, reads DAGVTQSPTHLIKTRGQQVTLRCSPKSGHDTVSWYQQALGQGPQFIFQYYEEEERQRGNFPDRFSGHQFPNYSSELNVNALLLGDSALYLCASSFKLLAGGQEQYFGPGTRLTVT.

The gene calls are TRBV6-1 and TRBJ1-5; D might be TRBD1 (5 bases). The CDR3 sequence is 16 residues long. Trimming removed 1 base at V and 6 bases at J, with 16 bases between. Germline lookup yields CDR1 MNHNS and CDR2 SASEGT. The CDR3 protein is CASSEVGGEEGQPQHF. The CDR3, as DNA: TGTGCCAGCAGTGAAGTGGGGGGGGAGGAGGGTCAGCCCCAGCATTTT.